This section outlines one T cell receptor beta chain sequence together with its context. The data originate from a study of blood T cell repertoires in COVID-19. Study context: Italy, Spain and the United States were the sources of the convalescent and acute COVID-19 samples. PBMCs, B-cell-depleted T cells, or T cells provided the cDNA or gDNA that made up the material.

In the study's own analysis: Estimation of nucleated cell counts relied on the amplification of reference gene primers. Some clones are missing from TCRdb's copy, which holds only in-frame ones; the method was immunoSEQ multiplex PCR. V and J calls and clone size are copied from that table; D and trimming were computed from the DNA. The sample holds about 190,000 clones, 80% to 90% seen once. Per the germline V gene, CDR1 is SGHTA and CDR2 is FQGNSA. With 1 base clipped from V and 4 bases from J, the junction kept 4 bases outside the gene matches. CDR3 length: 15 amino acids. The TCR originated in a man aged 70 or older with active or convalescent COVID-19. V and J are TRBV7-2 and TRBJ1-5; 7 positions match TRBD1. The sample comprised peripheral blood. The CDR3 sequence is CASSLGGQLNQPQHF. CDR3 bases: TGTGCCAGCAGCTTAGGGGGACAGTTGAATCAGCCCCAGCATTTT.